The 18 T cell receptor beta chains below were found in one sample sequenced in a study of radiation and T cells in renal cell carcinoma. Libraries were prepared by immunoSEQ multiplex PCR; TCRdb keeps only in-frame clonotypes and omits some of them. Found here are under 200,000 clones, 88% of them singletons; the top ten hold about 11%. As to time point: blood 4 weeks post-SBRT, at nephrectomy. The sample's treatment: 15 Gy SBRT to primary tumor, nephrectomy 4 weeks later. The sample in question was blood, obtained from a patient whose treatment included radiotherapy and nephrectomy. These receptors were taken from a woman between 45 and 60 years old with renal cell carcinoma.

J is TRBJ1-6 and V is TRBV19; D ambiguous. The CDR3 extends over 15 amino acids. CDR1 is LNHDA and CDR2 is SQIVND in the germline V gene (reference sequence). V was trimmed by 2 bases and J by 7 bases, leaving 12 bases between them. As DNA, the CDR3 is TGTGCCAGTAGTATATATGGGCAGTTAAATTCACCCCTCCACTTT. Amino acids: CASSIYGQLNSPLHF. Using reference TRBV19 and TRBJ1-6 for the parts outside the CDR3, the full variable domain is DGGITQSPKYLFRKEGQNVTLSCEQNLNHDAMYWYRQDPGQGLRLIYYSQIVNDFQKGDIAEGYSVSREKKESFPLTVTSAQKNPTAFYLCASSIYGQLNSPLHFGNGTRLTVT.

This clone was seen a few times. As DNA, the CDR3 is TGTGCCAGGACATACGAGCAGTACTTC. Translation gives CARTYEQYF. The gene calls are TRBV5-8 and TRBJ2-7; D remains unclear. The CDR3 length is 9 residues. Deletions cut 8 bases from V and 4 bases from J, with 4 bases between. The germline V gene encodes CDR1 SGHTS and CDR2 YDEGEE. Full variable domain (outside the CDR3, taken from reference TRBV5-8 and TRBJ2-7): EAGVTQSPTHLIKTRGQQATLRCSPISGHTSVYWYQQALGLGLQFLLWYDEGEERNRGNFPPRFSGRQFPNYSSELNVNALELEDSALYLCARTYEQYFGPGTRLTVT.

This chain connects TRBV30 to TRBJ1-1; maybe TRBD1 (6 bases). This CDR3 spans 14 amino acids. Per germline, CDR1 GTSNPN and CDR2 SVGIG (reference sequence). V was clipped by 2 bases and J by 1 base, with 11 bases between them. The CDR3 sequence: CAWSQGRTNTEAFF. The CDR3 DNA follows: TGTGCCTGGAGTCAGGGGAGAACGAACACTGAAGCTTTCTTT.

The V call is TRBV2, the J call TRBJ2-5; no clear D. CDR1 and CDR2 from the germline V gene are SNHLY and FYNNEI. The CDR3 has 14 amino acids. V was clipped by 3 bases and J by 6 bases, with 14 bases between them. The DNA for the CDR3 is TGTGCCAGCAGTGACCAGGACCACCAGAAGACCCAGTACTTC. This translates into CASSDQDHQKTQYF.

The genes are TRBV7-2 and TRBJ1-1; D is possibly TRBD1 (5 bases). The CDR3 length is 14 residues. V was shortened by 1 base and J by 10 bases, with 16 bases between the two germline ends. CDR1 SGHTA and CDR2 FQGNSA come from the germline V gene. In DNA, the CDR3 is TGTGCCAGCAGCTTAGGGGGGACGCCTATGACAGCTTTCTTT. Translating it yields CASSLGGTPMTAFF.

The chain joins TRBV4-2 to TRBJ2-1, with 8 bases that match TRBD2. Germline V CDR1 and CDR2: LGHNA, YNFKEQ. V gave up 0 bases and J gave up 4 bases; unmatched junction bases: 8. The length of the CDR3 is 17 residues. In DNA, the CDR3 is TGTGCCAGCAGCCAAGATCGTTTCGGCGGGGGGTACAATGAGCAGTTCTTC. Its translation: CASSQDRFGGGYNEQFF.

The chain carries TRBV7-9 and TRBJ1-3, with a weak D call TRBD1 (5 bases). CDR1 is SEHNR and CDR2 is FQNEAQ in the germline V gene (reference sequence). The CDR3 contains 15 residues. V lost 10 bases and J 4 bases, leaving 20 bases between the germline ends. The CDR3 protein is CAISTGTLGGNTIYF. Written as DNA, the CDR3 is TGTGCCATCTCGACCGGGACGCTCGGGGGAAACACCATATATTTT.

The rearrangement uses TRBV4-2 and TRBJ2-7; D possibly uses TRBD1 or TRBD2 (6 bases each). Germline V gene lookup returns CDR1 LGHNA and CDR2 YNFKEQ. There are 15 residues in the CDR3. The V gene lost 0 bases and the J gene lost 5 bases, with 14 bases spanning the gap. CDR3 DNA: TGTGCCAGCAGCCAAGAGTACGGGGGCAGGAACGAGCAGTACTTC. This gives the protein CASSQEYGGRNEQYF.

The gene calls are TRBV19 and TRBJ1-2; 8 bases agree with TRBD1. CDR1 is LNHDA and CDR2 is SQIVND in the germline V gene (reference sequence). This CDR3 contains 15 residues. The trim removed 5 bases at V and 0 bases at J, leaving 5 bases unmatched. The CDR3 region has the DNA TGTGCCAGTAGTTCCCCGGACAGGGCTAACTATGGCTACACCTTC. This encodes CASSSPDRANYGYTF.

CDR3 sequence (DNA): TGTGCCAGCAGCTTGGATCGGGGGACCACCGGGGAGCTGTTTTTT. It is translated as CASSLDRGTTGELFF. The chain combines TRBV5-4 with TRBJ2-2; D possibly corresponds to TRBD2 (6 bases). V was cut by 0 bases and J by 4 bases, with 10 bases left in between. Germline CDR1 is SGHNT and CDR2 is YYREEE (reference sequence). The CDR3 is 15 amino acids.

This clone was detected only once. The chain recombines TRBV5-1 with TRBJ2-3; the D gene is possibly TRBD1 (6 bases). There are 16 residues in the CDR3. V shed 0 bases and J shed 0 bases, with 11 bases lying between them. Germline loops: CDR1 SGHRS, CDR2 YFSETQ. CDR3 region: CASSLGGLPSTDTQYF. As DNA, the CDR3 is TGCGCCAGCAGCTTGGGGGGGCTCCCGAGCACAGATACGCAGTATTTT. Filled out from reference TRBV5-1 and TRBJ2-3, the complete variable domain reads KAGVTQTPRYLIKTRGQQVTLSCSPISGHRSVSWYQQTPGQGLQFLFEYFSETQRNKGNFPGRFSGRQFSNSRSEMNVSTLELGDSALYLCASSLGGLPSTDTQYFGPGTRLTVL.

CDR3 loop: CASSLDNRMNTEAFF. The CDR3 nucleotides read TGTGCCAGCAGCTTGGATAACAGAATGAACACTGAAGCTTTCTTT. The V call is TRBV5-4, the J call TRBJ1-1; D gene ambiguous. With 0 bases removed from V and 0 bases from J, the gap between germline ends came to 9 bases. CDR1 and CDR2 (germline): SGHNT, YYREEE (reference sequence). The CDR3 covers 15 residues.

This chain connects TRBV28 to TRBJ2-7; D gene ambiguous. The CDR3 runs 14 residues. Germline CDR1 MDHEN, CDR2 SYDVKM. V was pared by 3 bases and J by 3 bases, with 12 bases between. The CDR3 DNA follows: TGTGCCAGCAGTTTCGCCGGACGGGTCTACGAGCAGTACTTC. This sequence encodes CASSFAGRVYEQYF.

This chain links TRBV6-5 with TRBJ2-7; the D gene is possibly TRBD2 (5 bases). The CDR3 spans 13 residues. CDR1 is MNHEY and CDR2 is SVGAGI in the germline V gene. V was shortened by 4 bases and J by 3 bases, with 10 bases between the two germline ends. The CDR3 coding sequence is TGTGCCAGCAGTTTTTCGGGGTACTACGAGCAGTACTTC. Protein: CASSFSGYYEQYF.

V usage is TRBV5-6 and J usage is TRBJ2-2; 8 bases match TRBD2. Germline loops: CDR1 SGHDT, CDR2 YYEEEE. V shed 0 bases, J shed 6 bases, and the junction held 4 bases outside the gene matches. This CDR3 spans 15 amino acids. The CDR3 sequence: CASSLGGGLPGELFF. The CDR3 DNA is TGTGCCAGCAGCTTGGGCGGGGGGCTACCCGGGGAGCTGTTTTTT.

This clone has only one observation. The chain has TRBV6-1 and TRBJ1-2; 8 bases line up with TRBD1. This CDR3 has 16 amino acids. CDR1 and CDR2 from the germline V gene are MNHNS and SASEGT. After removal of 3 bases from V and 4 bases from J, the junction contained 10 bases not matched to a gene. The CDR3 DNA reads TGTGCCAGCAGTGAGAGTGGGACAGGCCTCCCCTATGGCTACACCTTC. Translated: CASSESGTGLPYGYTF.

V and J are TRBV4-3 and TRBJ2-4, with D perhaps TRBD1 (5 bases). In germline, CDR1 is LGHNA, CDR2 YSLEER. CDR3 length: 14 amino acids. Trimming stripped 2 bases from V and 8 bases from J, with 13 bases between. The CDR3 sequence is CASSQSSGLDIQYF. The CDR3 DNA is TGCGCCAGCAGCCAATCATCAGGGTTGGACATTCAGTACTTC.

The gene calls are TRBV7-9 and TRBJ1-1; D call uncertain. In germline, CDR1 is SEHNR, CDR2 FQNEAQ (reference sequence). CDR3 size: 13 residues. The ends were cut back, 2 bases at V and 4 bases at J, with 8 bases in the middle. The CDR3 sequence is CASSLWETTEAFF. CDR3 in DNA: TGTGCCAGCAGCTTATGGGAGACCACTGAAGCTTTCTTT.